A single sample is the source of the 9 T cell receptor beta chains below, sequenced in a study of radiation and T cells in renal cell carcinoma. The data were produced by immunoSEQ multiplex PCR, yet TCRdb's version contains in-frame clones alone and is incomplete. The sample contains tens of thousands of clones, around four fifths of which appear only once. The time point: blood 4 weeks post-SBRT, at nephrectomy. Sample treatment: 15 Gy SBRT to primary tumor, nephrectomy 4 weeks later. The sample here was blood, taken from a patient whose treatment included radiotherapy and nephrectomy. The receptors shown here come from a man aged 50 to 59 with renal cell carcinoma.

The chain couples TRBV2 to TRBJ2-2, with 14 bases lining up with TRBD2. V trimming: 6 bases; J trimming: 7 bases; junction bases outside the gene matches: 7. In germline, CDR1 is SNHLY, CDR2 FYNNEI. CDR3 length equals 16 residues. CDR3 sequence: CASRPTSGGAVGELFF. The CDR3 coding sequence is TGTGCCAGCAGACCGACTAGCGGGGGGGCGGTCGGGGAGCTGTTTTTT.

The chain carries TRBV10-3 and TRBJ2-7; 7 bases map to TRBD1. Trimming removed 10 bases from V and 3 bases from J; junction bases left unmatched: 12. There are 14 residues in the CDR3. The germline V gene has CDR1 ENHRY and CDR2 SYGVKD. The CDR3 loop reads CATVRDSLNYEQYF. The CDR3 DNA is TGTGCCACCGTCCGGGACAGCTTAAACTACGAGCAGTACTTC.

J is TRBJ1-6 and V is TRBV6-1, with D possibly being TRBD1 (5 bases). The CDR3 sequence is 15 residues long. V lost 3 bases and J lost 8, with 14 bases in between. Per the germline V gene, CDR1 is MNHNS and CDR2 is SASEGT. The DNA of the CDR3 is TGTGCCAGCAGTGATAAGGGTCAGGGTTATTCACCCCTCCACTTT. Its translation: CASSDKGQGYSPLHF.

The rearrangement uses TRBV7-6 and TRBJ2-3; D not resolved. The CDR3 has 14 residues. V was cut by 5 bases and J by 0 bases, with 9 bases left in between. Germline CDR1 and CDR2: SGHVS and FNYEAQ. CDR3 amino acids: CASSEQSSTDTQYF. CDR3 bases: TGTGCCAGCAGCGAACAGAGCAGCACAGATACGCAGTATTTT.

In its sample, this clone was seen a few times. The CDR3: CAWGYGTEAFF. In DNA form, the CDR3 reads TGTGCCTGGGGCTATGGCACTGAAGCTTTCTTT. The chain joins TRBV30 to TRBJ1-1; D is undetermined. V was shortened by 5 bases and J by 4 bases, with 8 bases between the two germline ends. The CDR3 has 11 residues. CDR1 and CDR2 (germline): GTSNPN, SVGIG (reference sequence).

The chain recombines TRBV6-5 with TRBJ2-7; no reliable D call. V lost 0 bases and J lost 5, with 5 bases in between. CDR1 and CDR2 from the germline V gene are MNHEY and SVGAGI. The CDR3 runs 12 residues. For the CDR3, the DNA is TGTGCCAGCAGTTACTCGTACCACGAGCAGTACTTC. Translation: CASSYSYHEQYF.

The CDR3 loop is CACSKAGLQNEQFF. The CDR3 nucleotides read TGTGCCTGTTCAAAAGCGGGGTTACAAAATGAGCAGTTCTTC. V gene TRBV30 combines with J gene TRBJ2-1; 7 bases agree with TRBD2. V shed 6 bases and J 7 bases; nucleotides not matched to a gene: 12. CDR1 and CDR2 (germline): GTSNPN, SVGIG (reference sequence). The CDR3 contains 14 residues.

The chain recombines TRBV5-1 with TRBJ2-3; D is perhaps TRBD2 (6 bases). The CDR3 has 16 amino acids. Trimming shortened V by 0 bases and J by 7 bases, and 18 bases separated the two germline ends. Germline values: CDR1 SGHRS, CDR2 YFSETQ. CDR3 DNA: TGCGCCAGCAGCTTGGTCACGGGGGAGCACGTTCATACGCAGTATTTT. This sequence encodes CASSLVTGEHVHTQYF.

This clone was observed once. CDR3 sequence: CASSEGQGGRETQYF. The CDR3 bases are TGTGCCAGCAGCGAGGGACAGGGGGGGCGTGAGACCCAGTACTTC. The chain is built from TRBV7-3 and TRBJ2-5; 11 nucleotides match TRBD1. Germline V gene lookup returns CDR1 SGHTA and CDR2 FQGTGA. J gave up 5 bases and V 5 bases, and 7 bases lay outside the gene matches. CDR3 size: 15 residues.